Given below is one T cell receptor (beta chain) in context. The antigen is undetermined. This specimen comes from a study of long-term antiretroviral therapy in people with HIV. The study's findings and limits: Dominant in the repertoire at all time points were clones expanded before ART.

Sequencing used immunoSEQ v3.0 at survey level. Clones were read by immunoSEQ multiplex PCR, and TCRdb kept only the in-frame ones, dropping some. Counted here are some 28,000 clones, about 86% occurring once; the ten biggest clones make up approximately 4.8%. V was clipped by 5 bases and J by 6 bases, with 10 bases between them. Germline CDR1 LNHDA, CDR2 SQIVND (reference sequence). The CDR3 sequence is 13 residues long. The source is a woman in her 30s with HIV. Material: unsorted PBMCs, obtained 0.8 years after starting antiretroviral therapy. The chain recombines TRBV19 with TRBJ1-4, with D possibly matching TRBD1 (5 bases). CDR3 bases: TGTGCCAGTAGTCCCCAGGGATATGAAAAACTGTTTTTT. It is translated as CASSPQGYEKLFF.